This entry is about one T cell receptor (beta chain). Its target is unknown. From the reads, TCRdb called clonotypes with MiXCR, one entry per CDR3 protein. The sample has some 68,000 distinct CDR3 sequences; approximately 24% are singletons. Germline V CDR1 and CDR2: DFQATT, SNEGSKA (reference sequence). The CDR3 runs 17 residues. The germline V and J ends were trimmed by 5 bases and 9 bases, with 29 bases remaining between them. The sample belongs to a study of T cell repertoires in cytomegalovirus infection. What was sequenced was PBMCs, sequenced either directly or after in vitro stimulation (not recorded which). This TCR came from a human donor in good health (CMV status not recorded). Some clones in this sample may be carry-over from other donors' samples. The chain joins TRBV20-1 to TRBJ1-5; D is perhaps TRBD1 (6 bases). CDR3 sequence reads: CSAAINPGTSIPWPQHF. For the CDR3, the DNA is TGCAGTGCTGCTATAAATCCCGGGACATCTATCCCCTGGCCCCAGCATTTT.